The 27 T cell receptor beta chains reported below all come from one sample, sequenced in a study of blood T cell repertoires in COVID-19. The method was immunoSEQ multiplex PCR; TCRdb's version includes in-frame clones alone and lacks a portion of them. The sample has 110,000 or so clones; roughly 89% are singletons. Sequenced material: peripheral blood. These receptors were collected from a woman aged 45-59 years with acute or convalescent COVID-19.

This chain uses TRBV7-3 with TRBJ1-1, with TRBD1 identical over 8 bases. Germline CDR1 SGHTA, CDR2 FQGTGA. The CDR3 is made up of 15 amino acids. With V trimmed by 6 bases and J by 11 bases, 17 bases remained unmatched. As DNA, the CDR3 is TGTGCCAGCAGTCTCGCTGCTGGACAGGGAGGAGTCGCTTTCTTT. Protein product: CASSLAAGQGGVAFF. Together with reference TRBV7-3 and TRBJ1-1, the CDR3 gives the full variable domain: GAGVSQTPSNKVTEKGKYVELRCDPISGHTALYWYRQSLGQGPEFLIYFQGTGAADDSGLPNDRFFAVRPEGSVSTLKIQRTERGDSAVYLCASSLAAGQGGVAFFGQGTRLTVV.

The chain is built from TRBV11-2 and TRBJ2-7, with 8 bases identical to TRBD2. The CDR3 is 15 residues long. Germline V gene sequence: CDR1 SGHAT, CDR2 FQNNGV. With V trimmed by 5 bases and J by 3 bases, 9 bases remained unmatched. The CDR3 reads CASSAIGTRYYEQYF. DNA for the CDR3: TGTGCCAGCAGCGCAATCGGGACTAGGTACTACGAGCAGTACTTC.

The chain uses TRBV30 and TRBJ1-6; 8 bases map to TRBD1. The CDR3 totals 14 residues. CDR1 and CDR2 from the germline V gene are GTSNPN and SVGIG (reference sequence). V lost 8 bases and J lost 7; bases outside the gene matches: 10. The chain's CDR3 is CASQKTGVNSPLHF. In nucleotides, the CDR3 is TGTGCCAGCCAAAAGACAGGGGTGAATTCACCCCTCCACTTT.

This clone was seen once. The rearrangement joins TRBV5-1 to TRBJ1-6, with D unresolved. This CDR3 region has 13 residues. CDR1 and CDR2 from the germline V gene are SGHRS and YFSETQ. V was clipped by 0 bases and J by 7 bases, with 5 bases between them. Here the CDR3 reads CASSLAGNSPLHF. The CDR3 nucleotides are TGCGCCAGCAGCTTGGCCGGGAATTCACCCCTCCACTTT.

This clone has only a few counts. The rearrangement joins TRBV6-2 or TRBV6-3 to TRBJ1-2; 10 bases are a match to TRBD1. This CDR3 is 16 amino acids long. The ends lost 6 bases at V and 8 bases at J; junction bases unmatched: 15. The germline V gene encodes CDR1 MNHEY and CDR2 SVGEGT. The CDR3 coding sequence is TGTGCCAGCAGCTTCGGGACAGGGGCTACATCGGGAGGCTACACCTTC. Protein sequence: CASSFGTGATSGGYTF.

The chain links TRBV19 to TRBJ1-6; perhaps TRBD1 as D (5 bases). The V and J ends lost 4 bases and 8 bases respectively, with 9 bases between them. The CDR3 consists of 13 residues. In germline, CDR1 is LNHDA, CDR2 SQIVND (reference sequence). CDR3 nucleotide sequence: TGTGCCAGTAGTAACCTACAGGATTCACCCCTCCACTTT. Its translation is CASSNLQDSPLHF.

The chain combines TRBV3-1 (or the pseudogene TRBV3-2) with TRBJ1-2; 8 bases are a match to TRBD1. The CDR3 is made up of 14 amino acids. CDR1 is LGHDT, CDR2 YNNKEL, per germline (reference sequence). Unmatched junction bases numbered 5, after V lost 1 base and J lost 7 bases. CDR3 residues: CASSQAWTGTGYTF. DNA for the CDR3: TGTGCCAGCAGCCAAGCTTGGACAGGGACTGGCTACACCTTC.

The chain recombines TRBV29-1 with TRBJ2-7, with D possibly TRBD1 on 6 matching bases. The CDR3 totals 14 residues. Germline V gene sequence: CDR1 SQVTM, CDR2 ANQGSEA. V was pared by 6 bases and J by 3 bases, with 18 bases between. In nucleotides, the CDR3 is TGCAGCGTAGTTTCCTCCGGGACATTCTACGAGCAGTACTTC. Its translation is CSVVSSGTFYEQYF.

The chain links TRBV6-2 or TRBV6-3 to TRBJ1-1, with TRBD1 matching over 11 bases. After removal of 4 bases from V and 4 bases from J, the junction contained 5 bases not matched to a gene. This CDR3 contains 15 residues. The V gene's germline CDR1 is MNHEY and CDR2 SVGEGT. DNA of the CDR3: TGTGCCAGCAGTTCAGGACAGGGGGCGGGCACTGAAGCTTTCTTT. Translating it yields CASSSGQGAGTEAFF.

This clone was found once. The same CDR3 is also encoded by other DNA sequences in this sample. J is TRBJ1-2 and V is TRBV18, with unresolved D. The germline gives CDR1 KGHSH, CDR2 LQKENI. This CDR3 spans 13 amino acids. V shed 3 bases and J shed 2 bases, with 7 bases lying between them. The CDR3 is CASSPDSNYGYTF. The CDR3 DNA is TGTGCCAGCTCACCCGACTCGAACTATGGCTACACCTTC.

The CDR3 nucleotides are TGTGCCAGCAGCTTACCCCCGGGACAGGGTCGGTACGAGCAGTACTTC. Its translation: CASSLPPGQGRYEQYF. The chain employs TRBV5-5 and TRBJ2-7, with 9 bases lining up with TRBD1. CDR1 is SGHKS and CDR2 is YYEKEE in the germline V gene (reference sequence). V trimming: 2 bases; J trimming: 4 bases; junction bases outside the gene matches: 10. The CDR3 runs 16 residues.

J is TRBJ1-5 and V is TRBV7-8; TRBD1 agrees at 9 bases. J lost 6 bases, V lost 4 bases, and 4 bases had no gene match. The CDR3 is 14 residues long. Germline V gene data show CDR1 as SGHVS and CDR2 as FQNEAQ. The DNA for the CDR3 is TGTGCCAGCAGCTCGGGACAGGGAGGTCAGCCCCAGCATTTT. Translating gives CASSSGQGGQPQHF.

The chain employs TRBV6-6 and TRBJ2-7, with D perhaps TRBD1 (6 bases). Trimming took 1 base from V and 5 from J, leaving 15 bases between them. In germline, CDR1 is MNHNY, CDR2 SVGAGI (reference sequence). This CDR3 spans 15 amino acids. The CDR3 region has the DNA TGTGCCAGCAGTTACTTACCCGACAGGCCCAACGAGCAGTACTTC. Its protein product is CASSYLPDRPNEQYF.

This clone was detected only once. V gene TRBV9 combines with J gene TRBJ1-2; D is ambiguous. Trimming cost V 6 bases and J 6 bases, with 15 bases left between them. The germline CDR1 and CDR2 sequences are SGDLS and YYNGEE. This CDR3 has 13 residues. CDR3 region: CASTKSGRNGYTF. CDR3 sequence (DNA): TGTGCCAGCACCAAAAGCGGGAGGAATGGCTACACCTTC.

The chain employs TRBV18 and TRBJ1-5; possible D gene TRBD1, 5 bases. Trimming pared 2 bases from V and 9 bases from J, leaving 17 bases between. Germline lookup yields CDR1 KGHSH and CDR2 LQKENI. The CDR3 spans 15 residues. The CDR3 loop reads CASSPLGGDEGPQHF. The DNA for the CDR3 is TGTGCCAGCTCACCATTGGGGGGGGACGAAGGGCCCCAGCATTTT. Full variable domain (rest looked up from reference TRBV18 and TRBJ1-5): NAGVMQNPRHLVRRRGQEARLRCSPMKGHSHVYWYRQLPEEGLKFMVYLQKENIIDESGMPKERFSAEFPKEGPSILRIQQVVRGDSAAYFCASSPLGGDEGPQHFGDGTRLSIL.

This rearrangement joins TRBV7-8 to TRBJ2-3; 12 bases map to TRBD2. Germline V gene sequence: CDR1 SGHVS, CDR2 FQNEAQ. V was pared by 5 bases and J by 4 bases, with 10 bases of the junction left unmatched. The CDR3 length is 17 residues. The CDR3 reads CASSRAALAGGPDTQYF. The CDR3 DNA sequence: TGTGCCAGCAGCCGAGCTGCTCTAGCGGGAGGGCCAGATACGCAGTATTTT.

The gene calls are TRBV30 and TRBJ2-2; 8 nucleotides align to TRBD1. J was trimmed by 4 bases and V by 3 bases; bases with no gene match: 1. Germline V CDR1 and CDR2: GTSNPN, SVGIG (reference sequence). The CDR3 runs to 13 residues. This chain's CDR3 is CAWSTGGTGELFF. The DNA for the CDR3 is TGTGCCTGGAGCACAGGGGGCACCGGGGAGCTGTTTTTT.

A word on this clone: The same CDR3 can be traced to other DNA sequences in this sample. The V gene is TRBV19, the J gene TRBJ1-3; D ambiguous. Germline CDR1 is LNHDA and CDR2 is SQIVND (reference sequence). Trimming left V 6 bases short and J 0 bases short, with 9 bases between. CDR3 size: 14 residues. The CDR3 nucleotides read TGTGCCAGTAGCCCGGGGTCCTCTGGAAACACCATATATTTT. It translates to CASSPGSSGNTIYF.

This chain connects TRBV19 to TRBJ2-1; tentative D call: TRBD2 (5 bases). This CDR3 region has 13 residues. CDR1 and CDR2 from the germline V gene are LNHDA and SQIVND (reference sequence). V was cut by 5 bases and J by 8 bases, with 13 bases left in between. The CDR3 DNA follows: TGTGCCAGTAGTGTCACTAGTAAGGATGAGCAGTTCTTC. Translating it yields CASSVTSKDEQFF.

The chain links TRBV19 to TRBJ1-2; D may be TRBD1 (6 bases). The CDR3 extends over 15 amino acids. Germline V gene data show CDR1 as LNHDA and CDR2 as SQIVND (reference sequence). As DNA, the CDR3 is TGTGCAGTGGGGAGGGGGGAAGACCCTAACTATGGCTACACCTTC. Its protein product is CAVGRGEDPNYGYTF.

The V gene is TRBV7-8, the J gene TRBJ2-1; D perhaps matches TRBD2 (6 bases). The CDR3 runs to 13 residues. Germline values: CDR1 SGHVS, CDR2 FQNEAQ. The V and J ends lost 5 bases and 4 bases respectively, with 9 bases between them. The CDR3 loop is CASSTGLYNEQFF. In DNA form, the CDR3 reads TGTGCCAGCAGCACGGGACTTTACAATGAGCAGTTCTTC.

With regard to this clone: This CDR3 is also generated by other DNA sequences in the sample. The V call is TRBV5-1, the J call TRBJ1-5; D gene unclear. Germline CDR1 and CDR2: SGHRS and YFSETQ. The ends were cut back, 0 bases at V and 2 bases at J, with 6 bases in the middle. This CDR3 spans 14 amino acids. Here the CDR3 reads CASSLVGGNQPQHF. As DNA, the CDR3 is TGCGCCAGCAGCTTGGTAGGAGGCAATCAGCCCCAGCATTTT.

The rearrangement uses TRBV7-9 and TRBJ2-2; 9 positions match TRBD1. From germline, CDR1 is SEHNR and CDR2 FQNEAQ (reference sequence). Trimming removed 8 bases from V and 4 bases from J; junction bases left unmatched: 8. This CDR3 comprises 15 residues. CDR3 nucleotides: TGTGCCAGCGGACCGGGGACAGGGTTCACCGGGGAGCTGTTTTTT. Its protein product is CASGPGTGFTGELFF.

This chain connects TRBV6-2 or TRBV6-3 to TRBJ1-5; D gene unclear. This CDR3 is 13 amino acids long. Germline V gives CDR1 MNHEY, CDR2 SVGEGT. The V end lost 6 bases, the J end lost 5 bases, and 11 bases lay between the germline ends. The CDR3 coding sequence is TGTGCCAGCAGCAACGAGAGGTATCAGCCCCAGCATTTT. Its translation is CASSNERYQPQHF.

This chain connects TRBV3-1 (or the pseudogene TRBV3-2) to TRBJ1-2; D ambiguous. The V and J ends lost 0 bases and 4 bases respectively, with 12 bases between them. CDR3 size: 15 residues. From germline, CDR1 is LGHDT and CDR2 YNNKEL (reference sequence). For the CDR3, the DNA is TGTGCCAGCAGCCAAGATCGCGGGGTTCTCTATGGCTACACCTTC. This codes for CASSQDRGVLYGYTF.

This clone was seen just once. This CDR3 reads CAWSAGQGGYEQYF. Written as DNA, the CDR3 is TGTGCCTGGAGTGCTGGACAGGGGGGCTACGAGCAGTACTTC. The chain couples TRBV30 to TRBJ2-7; 10 bases fit TRBD1. Unmatched junction bases numbered 3, after V lost 1 base and J lost 3 bases. The length of the CDR3 is 14 residues. Germline loops: CDR1 GTSNPN, CDR2 SVGIG (reference sequence).

Concerning this clone: Distinct nucleotide sequences in the sample also encode this CDR3. The chain employs TRBV29-1 and TRBJ1-2; the D gene is possibly TRBD1 (5 bases). Germline V gives CDR1 SQVTM, CDR2 ANQGSEA. The CDR3 has 11 residues. V was clipped by 1 base and J by 8 bases, with 8 bases between them. CDR3 coding DNA: TGCAGCGTTGAAGGCGGGGGGGGCTACACCTTC. Protein product: CSVEGGGGYTF.